A single sample is the source of the 28 T cell receptor beta chains below, sequenced in a study of blood T cell repertoires in COVID-19. Sequencing was performed with immunoSEQ multiplex PCR; in TCRdb, only in-frame clones are kept and a portion is missing. The sample gives about 320,000 clones, about 88% of which show up once; around 2.5% is in the top ten. Sequenced sample: PBMCs or T cells enriched from blood (not recorded which). The source is a man aged 60 to 75 who had recovered from COVID-19.

This chain links TRBV15 with TRBJ2-1, with 7 nucleotides matching TRBD2. This CDR3 has 16 amino acids. Looked up from germline, CDR1 is LNHNV and CDR2 is YYDKDF (reference sequence). Trimming removed 3 bases from V and 1 base from J; junction bases left unmatched: 6. The CDR3 DNA reads TGTGCCACCAGCAGGGGTTGGGAGGGGTCCTACAATGAGCAGTTCTTC. Amino acid sequence: CATSRGWEGSYNEQFF.

The rearrangement uses TRBV5-1 and TRBJ1-4, with 7 bases identical to TRBD1. The CDR3 has 14 residues. Trimming cost V 6 bases and J 3 bases; bases outside gene matches: 5. Germline loops: CDR1 SGHRS, CDR2 YFSETQ. The CDR3 nucleotides read TGCGCCAGCAATCCGGGACAGCCTAATGAAAAACTGTTTTTT. This codes for CASNPGQPNEKLFF.

The V gene is TRBV7-2, the J gene TRBJ2-1, with 8 bases fitting TRBD2. Germline trimming cut 4 bases from V and 4 bases from J; bases unmatched to any gene: 3. Germline assignment: CDR1 SGHTA and CDR2 FQGNSA. This CDR3 has 14 residues. CDR3 residues: CASSSGGVYNEQFF. The CDR3 DNA is TGTGCCAGCAGCTCGGGGGGGGTGTACAATGAGCAGTTCTTC.

The chain is built from TRBV24-1 and TRBJ1-2; D is uncertain. CDR1 and CDR2 (germline): KGHDR, SFDVKD. Trimming removed 3 bases at V and 3 bases at J, with 19 bases between. The CDR3 runs 17 residues. The DNA for the CDR3 is TGTGCCACCAGTGATGGACCAACCGGGAAACCCTACTATGGCTACACCTTC. Protein: CATSDGPTGKPYYGYTF.

The chain links TRBV24-1 to TRBJ2-2; D is undetermined. This CDR3 contains 13 residues. Trimming took off 6 bases at V and 1 base at J, with 5 bases between the two ends. Germline-derived CDR1 and CDR2 are KGHDR and SFDVKD. CDR3 in amino acids: CATSTGNTGELFF. CDR3 bases: TGTGCCACCAGTACGGGGAACACCGGGGAGCTGTTTTTT.

About this clone itself: Other DNA sequences within the sample encode an identical CDR3. CDR3 protein: CASSPGQGAGQPQHF. In DNA, the CDR3 is TGTGCCAGCTCACCAGGACAGGGGGCCGGTCAGCCCCAGCATTTT. J is TRBJ1-5 and V is TRBV18, with 11 bases matching TRBD1. After removal of 2 bases from V and 6 bases from J, the junction contained 3 bases not matched to a gene. CDR1 is KGHSH, CDR2 LQKENI, per germline. The CDR3 has 15 amino acids.

V gene TRBV6-2 or TRBV6-3 combines with J gene TRBJ1-5, with 8 bases identical to TRBD1. CDR1 and CDR2 from the germline V gene are MNHEY and SVGEGT. CDR3 size: 16 residues. V lost 6 bases, J lost 9 bases, and 16 bases stayed unmatched. The CDR3 reads CASSPHRTGKYLPQHF. The CDR3 DNA reads TGTGCCAGCAGCCCACATCGGACAGGGAAGTATCTGCCCCAGCATTTT.

With respect to this clone: Other DNA sequences in the sample encode the same CDR3. J is TRBJ2-7 and V is TRBV18, with D perhaps TRBD2 (5 bases). The germline gives CDR1 KGHSH, CDR2 LQKENI. Trimming removed 2 bases at V and 4 bases at J, with 6 bases between. The CDR3 totals 12 residues. The CDR3 loop is CASSPAGYEQYF. The CDR3 DNA is TGTGCCAGCTCACCAGCGGGTTACGAGCAGTACTTC.

The J gene is TRBJ2-2, the V gene TRBV18, with TRBD2 matching over 13 bases. V lost 3 bases and J lost 4; bases outside the gene matches: 5. CDR3 length: 17 amino acids. Germline V lookup: CDR1 KGHSH, CDR2 LQKENI. This chain's CDR3 is CASSPRTSGGLTGELFF. CDR3 DNA: TGTGCCAGCTCACCTCGGACTAGCGGGGGCCTCACCGGGGAGCTGTTTTTT.

This chain connects TRBV27 to TRBJ2-5, with unresolved D. The CDR3 totals 12 residues. Per the germline V gene, CDR1 is MNHEY and CDR2 is SMNVEV (reference sequence). V dropped 5 bases and J dropped 5 bases, with 9 bases sitting between them. The CDR3 loop reads CASSRVGETQYF. The CDR3 DNA is TGTGCCAGCAGTAGAGTTGGTGAGACCCAGTACTTC.

V usage is TRBV3-1 (or the pseudogene TRBV3-2) and J usage is TRBJ2-1, with 7 bases identical to TRBD2. This CDR3 comprises 18 residues. Germline CDR1 is LGHDT and CDR2 is YNNKEL (reference sequence). V was pared by 1 base and J by 0 bases, with 9 bases of the junction left unmatched. CDR3 in amino acids: CASSQAYSWTSSYNEQFF. The CDR3 nucleotides read TGTGCCAGCAGCCAAGCTTACAGTTGGACTAGCTCCTACAATGAGCAGTTCTTC.

This rearrangement joins TRBV3-1 (or the pseudogene TRBV3-2) to TRBJ2-2; TRBD1 agrees at 10 bases. V dropped 4 bases and J dropped 9; count of bases not matched to a gene: 17. Germline V gene data show CDR1 as LGHDT and CDR2 as YNNKEL (reference sequence). CDR3 length: 18 residues. DNA for the CDR3: TGTGCCAGCAGCCCCCACTTAAGACAGGGGGCTTTTTATCGGGAGCTGTTTTTT. It encodes CASSPHLRQGAFYRELFF.

As regards this clone: Relative to the germline gene, one junction end is altered; a read error may explain this. The rearrangement joins TRBV7-7 to TRBJ2-5, with a weak D call TRBD1 (6 bases). The CDR3 loop spans 16 amino acids. Germline V lookup: CDR1 SSHAT, CDR2 FNYEAQ (reference sequence). CDR3 sequence (DNA): TGTGCTAGCAGCTTAGGATCAGGGGCGGTGGGGGAGACCCAGTACTTC. Its translation: CASSLGSGAVGETQYF.

This chain joins TRBV28 and TRBJ1-6, with 9 bases identical to TRBD1. Germline V gene lookup returns CDR1 MDHEN and CDR2 SYDVKM. With 2 bases clipped from V and 10 bases from J, the junction kept 6 bases outside the gene matches. CDR3 length: 15 residues. CDR3 nucleotides: TGTGCCAGCAGTTTAACTACAGGGGGCGGCTCACCCCTCCACTTT. It specifies CASSLTTGGGSPLHF.

The chain employs TRBV29-1 and TRBJ2-1; 7 nucleotides align to TRBD1. The CDR3 loop spans 13 amino acids. Germline CDR1 and CDR2: SQVTM and ANQGSEA. The V segment lost 4 bases and the J segment 4 bases; nucleotides outside the gene matches: 4. CDR3 bases: TGCAGCGTTGTAGGGGGCTTATACAATGAGCAGTTCTTC. Amino acids: CSVVGGLYNEQFF.

The chain joins TRBV7-9 to TRBJ1-2; D possibly corresponds to TRBD1 (5 bases). CDR1 and CDR2 from the germline V gene are SEHNR and FQNEAQ (reference sequence). The CDR3 runs 14 residues. V was shortened by 1 base and J by 4 bases, with 10 bases between the two germline ends. The CDR3 loop reads CASSLVGQSYGYTF. The CDR3 DNA reads as TGTGCCAGCAGCTTAGTGGGGCAAAGCTATGGCTACACCTTC.

The rearrangement uses TRBV19 and TRBJ2-3; possible D gene TRBD2, 6 bases. The CDR3 spans 13 residues. V dropped 5 bases and J dropped 2 bases, with 8 bases sitting between them. The germline CDR1 and CDR2 sequences are LNHDA and SQIVND (reference sequence). This CDR3 reads CASSPGDTDTQYF. The CDR3 DNA is TGTGCCAGTAGTCCGGGGGACACAGATACGCAGTATTTT.

V usage is TRBV29-1 and J usage is TRBJ1-1; weak D call: TRBD1 (5 bases). Trimming took 5 bases from V and 5 from J, leaving 12 bases between them. The CDR3 spans 12 residues. Germline V CDR1 and CDR2: SQVTM, ANQGSEA. CDR3 region: CSVMGGVTEAFF. For the CDR3, the DNA is TGCAGCGTTATGGGAGGGGTTACTGAAGCTTTCTTT.

This chain connects TRBV3-1 (or the pseudogene TRBV3-2) to TRBJ2-1; 10 positions match TRBD2. With 6 bases clipped from V and 7 bases from J, the junction kept 9 bases outside the gene matches. From germline, CDR1 is LGHDT and CDR2 YNNKEL (reference sequence). The CDR3 spans 15 residues. Here the CDR3 DNA reads TGTGCCAGCAGGGATCCGGGACTAGCGTCTAATGAGCAGTTCTTC. It is translated as CASRDPGLASNEQFF.

This chain links TRBV7-9 with TRBJ1-5; TRBD1 is a possible D gene (6 bases). V was shortened by 5 bases and J by 3 bases, with 11 bases between the two germline ends. The CDR3 is made up of 14 amino acids. Germline values: CDR1 SEHNR, CDR2 FQNEAQ (reference sequence). The CDR3 coding sequence is TGTGCCAGCAGCCGTCAGGGGCTCAATCAGCCCCAGCATTTT. Amino acids: CASSRQGLNQPQHF.

The V and J genes are TRBV6-1 and TRBJ1-6; 7 bases match TRBD1. The CDR3 runs 16 residues. Looked up from germline, CDR1 is MNHNS and CDR2 is SASEGT. V lost 4 bases and J lost 7; bases outside the gene matches: 10. CDR3 sequence reads: CASSVGTDRPNSPLHF. The CDR3 region has the DNA TGTGCCAGCAGTGTCGGGACGGACAGGCCGAATTCACCCCTCCACTTT.

The chain joins TRBV6-5 to TRBJ2-7; 9 bases align to TRBD1. The CDR3 spans 13 residues. The J segment lost 3 bases and the V segment lost 7 bases, leaving 4 bases of the junction unmatched. Germline V gene sequence: CDR1 MNHEY, CDR2 SVGAGI. The CDR3 loop is CASTTGGNYEQYF. CDR3 DNA: TGTGCCAGCACCACAGGGGGCAACTACGAGCAGTACTTC.

This chain uses TRBV4-1 with TRBJ2-1; TRBD2 agrees at 13 bases. J gave up 5 bases and V 1 base, and 2 bases lay outside the gene matches. Germline loops: CDR1 MGHRA, CDR2 YSYEKL. The CDR3 extends over 16 amino acids. The CDR3 DNA sequence: TGCGCCAGCAGCCAAGGACTAGCGGGAGGAAACAATGAGCAGTTCTTC. It translates to CASSQGLAGGNNEQFF.

CDR3 DNA: TGTGCCAGCAGCAAAGCAGGGGGACAGGCACAGGATGGCAATCAGCCCCAGCATTTT. This encodes CASSKAGGQAQDGNQPQHF. The chain couples TRBV21-1 to TRBJ1-5; TRBD1 was called by the table and not checked on the DNA. TRBV21-1 is a known pseudogene. The CDR3 has 19 amino acids.

The chain has TRBV19 and TRBJ1-2; 10 bases agree with TRBD1. CDR3 size: 13 residues. Germline CDR1 reads LNHDA; CDR2 reads SQIVND (reference sequence). V lost 10 bases, J lost 6 bases, and 8 bases stayed unmatched. Here the CDR3 reads CAIRQGAGDGYTF. Here the CDR3 DNA reads TGTGCCATACGACAGGGGGCGGGGGATGGCTACACCTTC.

V and J are TRBV11-2 and TRBJ2-7, with D maybe TRBD2 (6 bases). Deletions cut 0 bases from V and 4 bases from J, with 16 bases between. The CDR3 is 16 amino acids. The germline V gene encodes CDR1 SGHAT and CDR2 FQNNGV. The CDR3 is CASSLDRGRAGYEQYF. The CDR3 bases are TGTGCCAGCAGCTTAGATCGGGGCCGGGCGGGATACGAGCAGTACTTC. Based on the CDR3 plus reference TRBV11-2 and TRBJ2-7, the full variable domain is EAGVAQSPRYKIIEKRQSVAFWCNPISGHATLYWYQQILGQGPKLLIQFQNNGVVDDSQLPKDRFSAERLKGVDSTLKIQPAKLEDSAVYLCASSLDRGRAGYEQYFGPGTRLTVT.

V is TRBV7-9 and J is TRBJ1-2; TRBD1 aligns across 7 bases. V lost 1 base, J lost 1 base, and 6 bases stayed unmatched. CDR1 SEHNR and CDR2 FQNEAQ come from the germline V gene (reference sequence). CDR3 size: 16 residues. The CDR3 DNA reads as TGTGCCAGCAGCTTAGTGGGTGACAGGGTTAACTATGGCTACACCTTC. Amino acids: CASSLVGDRVNYGYTF.

CDR3 bases: TGCGCCAGCAGCTATGACACGGGGGACTATGGCTACACCTTC. Residues: CASSYDTGDYGYTF. The chain employs TRBV5-1 and TRBJ1-2, with a tentative D call TRBD1 (5 bases). Trimming pared 3 bases from V and 3 bases from J, leaving 12 bases between. The CDR3 has 14 amino acids. CDR1 and CDR2 (germline): SGHRS, YFSETQ. The full variable domain, its missing parts supplied by reference TRBV5-1 and TRBJ1-2, is KAGVTQTPRYLIKTRGQQVTLSCSPISGHRSVSWYQQTPGQGLQFLFEYFSETQRNKGNFPGRFSGRQFSNSRSEMNVSTLELGDSALYLCASSYDTGDYGYTFGSGTRLTVV.